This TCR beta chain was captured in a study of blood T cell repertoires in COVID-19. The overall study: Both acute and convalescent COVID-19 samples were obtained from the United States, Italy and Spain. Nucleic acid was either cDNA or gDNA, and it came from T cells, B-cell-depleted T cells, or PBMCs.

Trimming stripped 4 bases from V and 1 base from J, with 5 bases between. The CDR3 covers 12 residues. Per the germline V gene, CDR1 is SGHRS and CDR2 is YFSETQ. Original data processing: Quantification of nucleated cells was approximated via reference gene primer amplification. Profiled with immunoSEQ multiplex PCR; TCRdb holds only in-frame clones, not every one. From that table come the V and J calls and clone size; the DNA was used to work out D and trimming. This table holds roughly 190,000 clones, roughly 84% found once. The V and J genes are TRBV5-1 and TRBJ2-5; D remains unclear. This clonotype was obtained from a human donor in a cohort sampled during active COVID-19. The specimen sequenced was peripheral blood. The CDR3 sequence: CASSRAQETQYF. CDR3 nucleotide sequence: TGCGCCAGCAGCAGAGCCCAAGAGACCCAGTACTTC. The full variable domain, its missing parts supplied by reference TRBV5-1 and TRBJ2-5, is KAGVTQTPRYLIKTRGQQVTLSCSPISGHRSVSWYQQTPGQGLQFLFEYFSETQRNKGNFPGRFSGRQFSNSRSEMNVSTLELGDSALYLCASSRAQETQYFGPGTRLLVL.